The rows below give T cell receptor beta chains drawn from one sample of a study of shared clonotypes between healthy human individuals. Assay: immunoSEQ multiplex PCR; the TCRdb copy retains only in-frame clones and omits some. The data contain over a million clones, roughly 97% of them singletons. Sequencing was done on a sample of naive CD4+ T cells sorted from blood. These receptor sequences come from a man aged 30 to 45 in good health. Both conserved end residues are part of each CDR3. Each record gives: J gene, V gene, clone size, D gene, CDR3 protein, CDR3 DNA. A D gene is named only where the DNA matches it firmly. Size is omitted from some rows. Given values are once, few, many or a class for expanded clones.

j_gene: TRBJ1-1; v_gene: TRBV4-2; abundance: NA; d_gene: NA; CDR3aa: CASSQGAGGRGSDTEAFF; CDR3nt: TGTGCCAGCAGCCAAGGGGCGGGAGGCAGGGGCAGTGACACTGAAGCTTTCTTT
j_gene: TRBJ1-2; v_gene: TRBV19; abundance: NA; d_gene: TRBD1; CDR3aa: CAATGTGYYGYTF; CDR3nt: TGTGCCGCAACCGGGACAGGGTATTATGGCTACACCTTC
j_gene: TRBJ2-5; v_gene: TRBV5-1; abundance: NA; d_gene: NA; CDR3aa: CASSLNIAAQETQYF; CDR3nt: TGCGCCAGCAGCTTGAATATCGCAGCTCAAGAGACCCAGTACTTC
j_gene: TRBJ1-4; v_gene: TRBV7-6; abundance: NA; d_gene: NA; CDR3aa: CASSSVEKLFF; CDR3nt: TGTGCCAGCAGCTCCGTTGAAAAACTGTTTTTT
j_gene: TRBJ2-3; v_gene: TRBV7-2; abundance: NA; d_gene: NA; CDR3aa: CASSPSGFSTDTQYF; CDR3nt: TGTGCCAGCAGCCCCTCGGGATTTAGCACAGATACGCAGTATTTT
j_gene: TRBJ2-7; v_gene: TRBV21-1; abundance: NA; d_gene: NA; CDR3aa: CASSCPQQERFPSYEQYF; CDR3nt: TGTGCCAGCAGCTGCCCGCAGCAGGAAAGATTTCCTTCCTACGAGCAGTACTTC
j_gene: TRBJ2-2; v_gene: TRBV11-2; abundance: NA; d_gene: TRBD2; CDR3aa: CASRAGTSGPGELFF; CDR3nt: TGTGCCAGCAGGGCCGGGACTAGCGGTCCCGGGGAGCTGTTTTTT
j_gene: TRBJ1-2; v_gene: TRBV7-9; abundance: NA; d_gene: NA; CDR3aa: CASSLRTEYGYTF; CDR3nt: TGTGCCAGCAGCTTAAGGACAGAATATGGCTACACCTTC
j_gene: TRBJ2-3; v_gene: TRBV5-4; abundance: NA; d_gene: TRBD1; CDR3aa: CASSARDRFLSTDTQYF; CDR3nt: TGTGCCAGCAGCGCCAGGGACAGATTCCTCAGCACAGATACGCAGTATTTT
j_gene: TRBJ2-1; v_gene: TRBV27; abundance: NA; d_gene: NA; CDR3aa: CASSYGGRNEQFF; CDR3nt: TGTGCCAGCAGTTACGGGGGACGCAATGAGCAGTTCTTC
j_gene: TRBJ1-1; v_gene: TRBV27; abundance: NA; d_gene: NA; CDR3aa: CASSLLARRGNTEAFF; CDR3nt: TGTGCCAGCAGTTTATTGGCTAGGAGGGGGAACACTGAAGCTTTCTTT
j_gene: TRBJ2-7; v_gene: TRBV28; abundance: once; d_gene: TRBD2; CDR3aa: CASGGLAGGGEQYF; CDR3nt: TGTGCCAGCGGAGGACTAGCGGGAGGAGGAGAGCAGTACTTC
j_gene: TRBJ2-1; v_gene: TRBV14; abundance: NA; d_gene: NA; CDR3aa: CASSQLKRILGDNEQFF; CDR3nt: TGTGCCAGCAGCCAACTCAAGAGGATTTTGGGGGACAATGAGCAGTTCTTC
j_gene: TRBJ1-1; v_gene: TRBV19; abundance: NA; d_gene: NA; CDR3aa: CASSNTGNTEAFF; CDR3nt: TGTGCCAGTAGCAACACGGGGAACACTGAAGCTTTCTTT
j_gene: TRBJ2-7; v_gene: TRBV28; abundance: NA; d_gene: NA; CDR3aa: CASSLRSGSGSSYEQYF; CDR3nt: TGTGCCAGCAGTTTAAGGTCCGGGTCAGGGTCTTCCTACGAGCAGTACTTC
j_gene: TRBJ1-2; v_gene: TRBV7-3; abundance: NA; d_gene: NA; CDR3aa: CASSLEFVGWGPSGYGYTF; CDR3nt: TGTGCCAGCAGCTTAGAATTCGTTGGTTGGGGTCCGTCAGGCTATGGCTACACCTTC
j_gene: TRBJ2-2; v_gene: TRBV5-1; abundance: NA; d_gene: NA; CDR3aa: CASSLGGVNTGELFF; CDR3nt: TGCGCCAGCAGCTTGGGGGGAGTTAACACCGGGGAGCTGTTTTTT
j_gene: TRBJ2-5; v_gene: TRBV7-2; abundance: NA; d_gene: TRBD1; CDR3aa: CASSEQGSLETQYF; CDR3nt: TGTGCCAGCAGTGAACAGGGGTCCCTAGAGACCCAGTACTTC
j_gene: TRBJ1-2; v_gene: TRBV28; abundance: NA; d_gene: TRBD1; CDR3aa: CASSNVNRGYGYTF; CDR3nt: TGTGCCAGCAGTAATGTGAACAGGGGCTATGGCTACACCTTC
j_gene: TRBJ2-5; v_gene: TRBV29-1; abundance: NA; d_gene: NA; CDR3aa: CSVRDSFETQYF; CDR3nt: TGCAGCGTTCGAGACAGTTTTGAGACCCAGTACTTC
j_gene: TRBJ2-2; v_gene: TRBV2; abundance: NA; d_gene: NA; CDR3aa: CASKYGSNTGELFF; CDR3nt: TGTGCCAGCAAGTACGGGAGCAACACCGGGGAGCTGTTTTTT
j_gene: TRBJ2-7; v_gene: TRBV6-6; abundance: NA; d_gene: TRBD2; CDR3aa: CASRSSGAYEQYF; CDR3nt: TGTGCCAGCAGATCTAGCGGCGCCTACGAGCAGTACTTC
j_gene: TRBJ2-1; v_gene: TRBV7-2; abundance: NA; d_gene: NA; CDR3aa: CASTQRGIGNEQFF; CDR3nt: TGTGCCAGCACCCAAAGGGGAATTGGGAATGAGCAGTTCTTC
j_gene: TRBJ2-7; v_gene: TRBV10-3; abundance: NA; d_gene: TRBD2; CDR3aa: CAISESIAGASYEQYF; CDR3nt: TGTGCCATCAGTGAGTCGATAGCGGGAGCGTCCTACGAGCAGTACTTC
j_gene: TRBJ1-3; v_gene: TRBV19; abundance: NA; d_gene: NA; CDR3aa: CASSIPGQATGNTIYF; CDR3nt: TGTGCCAGTAGTATACCGGGGCAGGCGACTGGAAACACCATATATTTT
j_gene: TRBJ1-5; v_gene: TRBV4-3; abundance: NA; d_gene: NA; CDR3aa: CASSQGGNWGDYSNQPQHF; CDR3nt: TGCGCCAGCAGCCAAGGAGGTAATTGGGGCGATTATAGCAATCAGCCCCAGCATTTT
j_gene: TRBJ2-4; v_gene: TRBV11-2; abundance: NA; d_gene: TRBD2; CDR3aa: CASSLESGGLTKNIQYF; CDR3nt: TGTGCCAGCAGCTTAGAAAGCGGGGGGCTAACCAAAAACATTCAGTACTTC
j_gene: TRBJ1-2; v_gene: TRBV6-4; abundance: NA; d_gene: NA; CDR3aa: CASSVAVVVGYGYTF; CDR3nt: TGTGCCAGCAGTGTAGCTGTCGTCGTTGGCTATGGCTACACCTTC
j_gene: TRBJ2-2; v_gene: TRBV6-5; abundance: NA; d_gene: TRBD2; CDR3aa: CASSRGSDTGELFF; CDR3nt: TGTGCCAGCAGCCGCGGGAGCGACACCGGGGAGCTGTTTTTT
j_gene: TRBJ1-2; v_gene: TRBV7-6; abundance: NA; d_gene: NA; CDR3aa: CASSLSQRDASYTF; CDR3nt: TGTGCCAGCAGCTTATCTCAACGAGACGCGAGCTACACCTTC
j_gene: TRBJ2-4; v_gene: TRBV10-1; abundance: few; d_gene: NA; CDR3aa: CATLFNIQYF; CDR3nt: TGCGCCACCTTGTTTAACATTCAGTACTTC
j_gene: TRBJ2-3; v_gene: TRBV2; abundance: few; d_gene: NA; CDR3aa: CASSSTGGAGDF; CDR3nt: TGTGCCAGCAGCTCGACAGGAGGGGCAGGGGATTTT
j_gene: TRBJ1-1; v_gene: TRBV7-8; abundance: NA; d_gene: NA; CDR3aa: CASSFRGVNTEAFF; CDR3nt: TGTGCCAGCAGCTTCAGGGGCGTGAACACTGAAGCTTTCTTT
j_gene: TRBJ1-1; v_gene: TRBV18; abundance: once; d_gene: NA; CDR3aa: CASSPQLGHLNTEAFF; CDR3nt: TGTGCCAGCTCACCACAGTTGGGACACTTGAACACTGAAGCTTTCTTT
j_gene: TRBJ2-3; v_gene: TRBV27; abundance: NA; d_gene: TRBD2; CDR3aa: CASSLFRTSGSPDTQYF; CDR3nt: TGTGCCAGCAGTTTATTTCGGACTAGCGGGAGCCCAGATACGCAGTATTTT
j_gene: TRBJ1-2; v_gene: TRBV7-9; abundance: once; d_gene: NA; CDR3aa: CASTLRELNYGYTF; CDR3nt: TGTGCCAGCACCTTAAGGGAACTTAACTATGGCTACACCTTC
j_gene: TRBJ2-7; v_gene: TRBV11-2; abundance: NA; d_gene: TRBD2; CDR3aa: CASSPRGGWPYEQYF; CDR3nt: TGTGCCAGCAGCCCACGGGGGGGTTGGCCTTACGAGCAGTACTTC
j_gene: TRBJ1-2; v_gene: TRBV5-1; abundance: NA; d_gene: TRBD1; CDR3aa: CASSTGQGSGYTF; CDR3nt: TGCGCCAGCAGTACGGGACAGGGAAGTGGCTACACCTTC
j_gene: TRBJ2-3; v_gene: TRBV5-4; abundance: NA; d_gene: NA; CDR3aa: CASSGEVSTDTQYF; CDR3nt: TGTGCCAGCAGCGGGGAAGTTAGCACAGATACGCAGTATTTT
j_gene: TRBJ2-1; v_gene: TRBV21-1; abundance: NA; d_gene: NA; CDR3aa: CASSKVTSGRDSSNEQFF; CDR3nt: TGTGCCAGCAGCAAAGTCACTAGCGGGAGGGATTCGAGCAATGAGCAGTTCTTC
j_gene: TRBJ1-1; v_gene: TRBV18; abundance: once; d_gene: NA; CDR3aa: CASSIKEGGSTEAFF; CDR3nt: TGTGCCAGCTCAATAAAGGAAGGGGGAAGCACTGAAGCTTTCTTT
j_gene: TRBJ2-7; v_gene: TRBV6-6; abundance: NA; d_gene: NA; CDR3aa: CATLRVPYEQYF; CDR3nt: TGTGCCACCCTCCGGGTGCCCTACGAGCAGTACTTC
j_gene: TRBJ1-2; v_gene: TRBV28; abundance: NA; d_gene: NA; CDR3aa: CASSSGAINYGYTF; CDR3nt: TGTGCCAGCAGTTCGGGGGCTATTAACTATGGCTACACCTTC
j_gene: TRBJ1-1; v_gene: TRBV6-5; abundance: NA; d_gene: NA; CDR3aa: CASTSIGQDEAFF; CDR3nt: TGTGCCAGCACCTCAATTGGGCAGGATGAAGCTTTCTTT
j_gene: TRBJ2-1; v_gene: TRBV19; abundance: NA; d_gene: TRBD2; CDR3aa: CASRKMAGLAGDGEQFF; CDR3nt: TGTGCCAGTAGAAAAATGGCGGGACTAGCGGGAGATGGTGAGCAGTTCTTC
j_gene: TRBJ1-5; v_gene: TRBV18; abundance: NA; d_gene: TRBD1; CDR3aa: CASSPGQGNQPQHF; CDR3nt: TGTGCCAGCTCACCAGGACAGGGCAATCAGCCCCAGCATTTT
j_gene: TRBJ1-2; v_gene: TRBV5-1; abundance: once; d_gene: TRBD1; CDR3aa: CASSPRTGGLGYTF; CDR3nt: TGCGCCAGCAGCCCACGGACAGGGGGTCTTGGCTACACCTTC
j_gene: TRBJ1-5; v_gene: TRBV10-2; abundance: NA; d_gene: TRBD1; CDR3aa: CASSVPQGQGFNQPQHF; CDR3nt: TGCGCCAGCAGTGTCCCCCAGGGACAGGGATTCAATCAGCCCCAGCATTTT
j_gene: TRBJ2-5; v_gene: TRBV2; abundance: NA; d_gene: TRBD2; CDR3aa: CASSESGLPQETQYF; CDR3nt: TGTGCCAGCAGTGAATCGGGACTACCGCAAGAGACCCAGTACTTC
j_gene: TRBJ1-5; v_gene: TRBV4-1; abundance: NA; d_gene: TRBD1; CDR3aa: CASSPGEGAQPQHF; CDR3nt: TGCGCCAGCAGCCCCGGGGAGGGGGCCCAGCCCCAGCATTTT
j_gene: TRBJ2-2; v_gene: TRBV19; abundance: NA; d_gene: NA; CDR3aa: CASNPGIANTGELFF; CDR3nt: TGTGCCAGTAACCCGGGGATCGCGAACACCGGGGAGCTGTTTTTT
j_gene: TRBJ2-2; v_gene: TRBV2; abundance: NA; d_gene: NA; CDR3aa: CASRTSRADTGELFF; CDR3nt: TGTGCCAGCAGGACTTCGCGAGCGGACACCGGGGAGCTGTTTTTT
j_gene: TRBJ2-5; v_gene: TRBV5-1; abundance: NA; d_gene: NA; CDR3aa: CASSYLHAETQYF; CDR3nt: TGCGCCAGCAGCTACCTCCACGCGGAGACCCAGTACTTC
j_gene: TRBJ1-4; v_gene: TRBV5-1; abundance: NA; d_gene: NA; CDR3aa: CASSLTGDEKLFF; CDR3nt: TGCGCCAGCAGCTTGACAGGCGATGAAAAACTGTTTTTT
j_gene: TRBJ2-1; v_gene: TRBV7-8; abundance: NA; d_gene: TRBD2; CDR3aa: CASRTSGKLNEQFF; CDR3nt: TGTGCCAGCAGGACTAGCGGGAAACTAAATGAGCAGTTCTTC